The present T cell receptor (beta chain) was sequenced within a study of regulatory T cells in long-lasting Graves disease. Building the TCR beta libraries relied on iRepertoire HTBI primers, and CDR3 regions underwent Arm-PCR. One entry per CDR3 protein results from TCRdb running MiXCR on the multiplex PCR reads. The sample lists roughly 360,000 distinct CDR3 sequences; over 9.5% were seen once. This clonotype was recorded many times. Stated time point: newly diagnosed GD, antithyroid drugs for less than 3 months. PBMC RNA served as the TCR library source. Peripheral blood, approximately 9 milliliters of it, was drawn into EDTA tubes. CDR3 length: 16 residues. Between the trimmed V and J ends, which lost 8 bases and 1 base, there was a span of 21 bases. Germline-derived CDR1 and CDR2 are SNHLY and FYNNEI. A further study also used this sample, focusing on T cells in Graves' hyperthyroidism and ophthalmopathy.

The specimen comprised peripheral blood mononuclear cells (PBMCs), sampled at new diagnosis, from a patient treated with antithyroid drugs. This TCR was sampled from a woman aged 18-29 years with Graves disease. The chain recombines TRBV2 with TRBJ2-7, with D possibly TRBD1 on 6 matching bases. DNA of the CDR3: TGTGCCAGCGCAACAGGGTTTGGGGGTACATCCTACGAGCAGTACGTC. The encoded protein is CASATGFGGTSYEQYV.